Presented here are 24 T cell receptor beta chains from one specimen sequenced in a study of T cell responses to AZD1222 COVID-19 vaccine. Assay used: immunoSEQ multiplex PCR; TCRdb lists only in-frame clones, some missing. This sample has 100,000 to 150,000 clones; about 93% occur once, and the top ten carry roughly 5.4%. The sample here was peripheral blood, taken on day 0 of AZD1222 vaccination. These receptors were taken from an adult in good health.

The chain uses TRBV2 and TRBJ2-5; D possibly matches TRBD1 or TRBD2 (5 bases each). This CDR3 is built from 12 residues. Germline lookup yields CDR1 SNHLY and CDR2 FYNNEI. V lost 6 bases and J lost 7, with 12 bases in between. For the CDR3, the DNA is TGTGCCAGCAGCCCGGGACCTCGGACCCAGTACTTC. Translation gives CASSPGPRTQYF.

The rearrangement joins TRBV11-3 to TRBJ1-4, with a possible D match to TRBD1 (6 bases). Trimming removed 3 bases at V and 4 bases at J, with 18 bases between. Germline V gives CDR1 SGHNT, CDR2 YENEEA. The CDR3 totals 17 residues. CDR3 in amino acids: CASSFYRRQAHNEKLFF. CDR3 DNA sequence: TGTGCCAGCAGCTTCTATCGCCGACAGGCTCATAATGAAAAACTGTTTTTT.

The CDR3 is CASEGWDYGYTF. The CDR3 coding sequence is TGTGCTTCTGAGGGTTGGGACTATGGCTACACCTTC. V and J are TRBV30 and TRBJ1-2; D uncertain. CDR3 length equals 12 residues. The V gene's germline CDR1 is GTSNPN and CDR2 SVGIG (reference sequence).

CDR3 sequence reads: CASSEQGTDTQYF. The CDR3, as DNA: TGTGCCAGCAGTGAACAGGGGACGGATACGCAGTATTTT. The chain is built from TRBV6-1 and TRBJ2-3, with D perhaps TRBD1 (6 bases). V was pared by 2 bases and J by 6 bases, with 9 bases between. The germline V gene encodes CDR1 MNHNS and CDR2 SASEGT. The CDR3 contains 13 residues.

V and J are TRBV6-5 and TRBJ2-5; D remains unclear. The CDR3 is 14 residues long. V was cut by 0 bases and J by 7 bases, with 12 bases left in between. Germline V gene data show CDR1 as MNHEY and CDR2 as SVGAGI. The CDR3 spells CASSYSNTAPTQYF. As DNA, the CDR3 is TGTGCCAGCAGTTACTCGAATACCGCTCCGACCCAGTACTTC.

The chain is built from TRBV28 and TRBJ1-2; D is possibly TRBD1 (5 bases). The germline gives CDR1 MDHEN, CDR2 SYDVKM. V lost 10 bases, J lost 4 bases, and 13 bases lay in between. This CDR3 region has 12 residues. The CDR3 loop is CATRGGVYGYTF. The CDR3 coding sequence is TGTGCCACCCGGGGAGGGGTCTATGGCTACACCTTC.

V gene TRBV28 combines with J gene TRBJ1-6; 7 positions match TRBD1. Looked up from germline, CDR1 is MDHEN and CDR2 is SYDVKM. The CDR3 loop spans 13 amino acids. V lost 7 bases to trimming and J lost 7 bases; unmatched junction nucleotides: 4. CDR3 residues: CASIQGNNSPLHF. CDR3 DNA: TGTGCCAGCATACAGGGGAACAATTCACCCCTCCACTTT.

This rearrangement joins TRBV21-1 to TRBJ2-5; the tabulated D call, TRBD1, remains unverified against the DNA. TRBV21-1 is a documented pseudogene. The CDR3 covers 15 residues. Written as DNA, the CDR3 is TGTGCCAGCAGCAAAACGGTGCAGACACAAGAGACCCAGTACTTC. Protein product: CASSKTVQTQETQYF.

This clone is judged medium-sized. This sequence joins TRBV5-4 and TRBJ2-2; TRBD2 agrees at 8 bases. Germline V CDR1 and CDR2: SGHNT, YYREEE (reference sequence). CDR3 size: 14 residues. V dropped 9 bases and J dropped 8; count of bases not matched to a gene: 12. The chain's CDR3 is CATGAAGAWGELFF. DNA of the CDR3: TGTGCCACGGGCGCAGCGGGGGCGTGGGGGGAGCTGTTTTTT.

The chain is built from TRBV2 and TRBJ2-4; D unclear. The germline V gene encodes CDR1 SNHLY and CDR2 FYNNEI. This CDR3 has 13 amino acids. V was clipped by 7 bases and J by 0 bases, with 7 bases between them. CDR3 nucleotide sequence: TGTGCCAGCACCCTTCTAGCCAAAAACATTCAGTACTTC. Its translation is CASTLLAKNIQYF.

V and J are TRBV18 and TRBJ2-7; no clear D gene. Between the trimmed V and J ends, which lost 8 bases and 0 bases, there was a span of 14 bases. The germline CDR1 and CDR2 sequences are KGHSH and LQKENI. The CDR3 covers 14 residues. The CDR3: CASRPPQPSYEQYF. CDR3 sequence (DNA): TGTGCCAGCCGACCCCCACAGCCCTCCTACGAGCAGTACTTC.

This chain joins TRBV19 and TRBJ2-7; 11 bases match TRBD1. J was trimmed by 6 bases and V by 7 bases; bases with no gene match: 8. Germline loops: CDR1 LNHDA, CDR2 SQIVND (reference sequence). CDR3 size: 14 residues. CDR3 residues: CASTPGDRGFEQYF. Written as DNA, the CDR3 is TGTGCCAGTACCCCGGGGGACAGGGGGTTCGAGCAGTACTTC.

The genes are TRBV5-1 and TRBJ1-1, with a possible D match to TRBD1 (6 bases). The CDR3 consists of 12 residues. Germline V gene data show CDR1 as SGHRS and CDR2 as YFSETQ. The V end lost 2 bases, the J end lost 6 bases, and 8 bases lay between the germline ends. CDR3 region: CASSLTGSEAFF. The CDR3 DNA reads as TGCGCCAGCAGCTTAACAGGGTCTGAAGCTTTCTTT.

The chain carries TRBV7-2 and TRBJ1-5; TRBD1 matches at 10 bases. Germline CDR1 reads SGHTA; CDR2 reads FQGNSA. Trimming cost V 5 bases and J 3 bases; bases outside gene matches: 4. The CDR3 has 15 residues. CDR3 sequence reads: CASSLDRGLNQPQHF. The CDR3, as DNA: TGTGCCAGCAGCCTAGACAGGGGGCTCAATCAGCCCCAGCATTTT.

V and J are TRBV7-9 and TRBJ1-1, with D perhaps matching TRBD1 (6 bases). Per the germline V gene, CDR1 is SEHNR and CDR2 is FQNEAQ (reference sequence). The CDR3 length is 12 residues. Trimming left V 5 bases short and J 7 bases short, with 11 bases between. DNA for the CDR3: TGTGCCAGCAGCGGTACAGGGTTTGAAGCTTTCTTT. Protein product: CASSGTGFEAFF.

The V gene is TRBV29-1, the J gene TRBJ1-1; no reliable D call. Germline V lookup: CDR1 SQVTM, CDR2 ANQGSEA. Trimming shortened V by 4 bases and J by 7 bases, and 7 bases separated the two germline ends. This CDR3 is 10 amino acids long. The CDR3 coding sequence is TGCAGCGTTGGTATGAGTGAAGCTTTCTTT. It translates to CSVGMSEAFF.

J is TRBJ1-2 and V is TRBV7-2; weak D call: TRBD1 (6 bases). V was shortened by 2 bases and J by 6 bases, with 22 bases between the two germline ends. Germline V gene data show CDR1 as SGHTA and CDR2 as FQGNSA. The CDR3 is 17 residues long. CDR3 sequence reads: CASSLRGAGFGKNGYTF. The CDR3 DNA reads as TGTGCCAGCAGCTTACGGGGGGCCGGGTTCGGAAAGAATGGCTACACCTTC. The full variable domain, rest sourced from reference TRBV7-2 and TRBJ1-2, is GAGVSQSPSNKVTEKGKDVELRCDPISGHTALYWYRQSLGQGLEFLIYFQGNSAPDKSGLPSDRFSAERTGGSVSTLTIQRTQQEDSAVYLCASSLRGAGFGKNGYTFGSGTRLTVV.

Regarding this clone: Its ends do not fully match the called genes, so a read error is possible. The gene calls are TRBV14 and TRBJ1-2; D gene unclear. The CDR3 is made up of 15 amino acids. Germline V gene lookup returns CDR1 SGHDN and CDR2 FVKESK. The CDR3, as DNA: TGTGCCAGCAGCCAAGGAGGAGGGAGGACCACGAAATTACTCTTC. Amino acid sequence: CASSQGGGRTTKLLF.

The rearrangement links TRBV4-2 to TRBJ1-5, with 11 bases aligning to TRBD1. The CDR3 sequence is 19 residues long. The junction had 16 bases not matched to a gene; V was cut back by 0 bases and J by 9 bases. The V gene's germline CDR1 is LGHNA and CDR2 YNFKEQ. The CDR3 DNA reads as TGTGCCAGCAGCCAAGACCCTAACGGACAGGGGGCTAGAAATTGGCCCCAGCATTTT. This encodes CASSQDPNGQGARNWPQHF.

The chain links TRBV5-4 to TRBJ1-6, with TRBD1 identical over 8 bases. After removal of 4 bases from V and 5 bases from J, the junction contained 2 bases not matched to a gene. Germline V gives CDR1 SGHNT, CDR2 YYREEE (reference sequence). The CDR3 consists of 14 residues. CDR3 sequence: CASSRTGNNSPLHF. The DNA of the CDR3 is TGTGCCAGCAGCCGGACAGGGAATAATTCACCCCTCCACTTT.

The rearrangement uses TRBV6-5 and TRBJ2-2; the match to TRBD2 covers 10 bases. This CDR3 contains 14 residues. V shed 7 bases and J 4 bases; nucleotides not matched to a gene: 3. The V gene's germline CDR1 is MNHEY and CDR2 SVGAGI. In DNA, the CDR3 is TGTGCCAGCAAAGCGGGAGGGGGCACCGGGGAGCTGTTTTTT. This sequence encodes CASKAGGGTGELFF.

The chain recombines TRBV5-1 with TRBJ2-5, with 9 nucleotides matching TRBD1. In germline, CDR1 is SGHRS, CDR2 YFSETQ. V lost 4 bases to trimming and J lost 4 bases; unmatched junction nucleotides: 5. The CDR3 runs to 14 residues. CDR3 in DNA: TGCGCCAGCAGCCCTGACAGGGGGGTAGAGACCCAGTACTTC. Amino acids: CASSPDRGVETQYF.

V gene TRBV10-3 combines with J gene TRBJ1-5, with a possible D match to TRBD1 (6 bases). The CDR3 length is 13 residues. Looked up from germline, CDR1 is ENHRY and CDR2 is SYGVKD. Trimming shortened V by 9 bases and J by 3 bases, and 12 bases separated the two germline ends. For the CDR3, the DNA is TGTGCCATTGGGGGCAGCGCCAATCAGCCCCAGCATTTT. Its translation: CAIGGSANQPQHF.

The rearrangement links TRBV6-5 to TRBJ2-7; possibly TRBD1 or TRBD2 for D (5 bases each). CDR3 size: 14 residues. V was trimmed by 2 bases and J by 3 bases, leaving 11 bases between them. The germline V gene has CDR1 MNHEY and CDR2 SVGAGI. The CDR3 loop is CASSYGTQNYEQYF. The CDR3, as DNA: TGTGCCAGCAGTTACGGGACCCAGAACTACGAGCAGTACTTC.